This TCR beta chain derives from a study of patients and donors after allogeneic stem cell transplantation. Trimming took off 4 bases at V and 4 bases at J, with 5 bases between the two ends. This CDR3 region has 12 residues. Looked up from germline, CDR1 is SGHRS and CDR2 is YFSETQ. TCRdb re-derived calls from the RT-PCR reads in MiXCR, one entry per CDR3 protein. The table shows about 200,000 distinct CDR3 sequences, with more than 35% occurring only once. The TCR sequence derives from a human donor who was either an allogeneic HSCT recipient or a stem cell or donor lymphocyte infusion donor (not recorded which). It is not recorded whose cells these are; they may come from a transplant donor. Sample: blood, either unsorted or a sorted T cell fraction (not recorded which). The chain combines TRBV5-1 with TRBJ2-2; D is undetermined. The CDR3 reads CASSPGTGELFF. CDR3 coding DNA: TGCGCCAGCAGCCCAGGCACCGGGGAGCTGTTTTTT. Full variable domain (missing parts from reference TRBV5-1 and TRBJ2-2): KAGVTQTPRYLIKTRGQQVTLSCSPISGHRSVSWYQQTPGQGLQFLFEYFSETQRNKGNFPGRFSGRQFSNSRSEMNVSTLELGDSALYLCASSPGTGELFFGEGSRLTVL.